These T cell receptor beta chains were read from a single sample in a study of radiation and T cells in renal cell carcinoma. The data were produced by immunoSEQ multiplex PCR, yet TCRdb's version contains in-frame clones alone and is incomplete. The profile covers some 150,000 clones, with approximately 87% appearing a single time and 20% to 25% taken by the ten largest. This sample comprised blood, obtained from a patient whose treatment included radiotherapy and nephrectomy. Receptors were obtained from a woman aged 45-65 years with renal cell carcinoma. Each CDR3 is given with its conserved first and last residue. The D gene is left open where the match is weak. Part of the rows lack a size; the others show once, few, many or a class for expanded clones.

TRBJ1-1,TRBV7-2,-,once,TGTGCCAGCAGCTTGAATACCCGAACTTTCTTT,CASSLNTRTFF
TRBJ2-4,TRBV2,-,-,TGTGCCAGCAGCACATCAAACATTCAGTACTTC,CASSTSNIQYF
TRBJ2-7,TRBV7-7,-,-,-,CASSTSLSGGNRSYEQYF
TRBJ1-2,TRBV30,TRBD1,-,TGTGCCTGGAGTGGGGGACAGGGACCTAACTATGGCTACACCTTC,CAWSGGQGPNYGYTF
TRBJ1-1,TRBV27,-,-,TGTGCCAGCTCGGGAGGGCCTTTTAACACTGAAGCTTTCTTT,CASSGGPFNTEAFF
TRBJ2-7,TRBV5-6,-,-,TGTGCCAGCAGCCGAGATAGTTTGTACGAAAGGCAGTACTTC,CASSRDSLYERQYF
TRBJ1-1,TRBV6-1,-,-,TGTGCCAGCAGGCAGACTGTTGGAGCAGGGGAAGCTTTCTTT,CASRQTVGAGEAFF
TRBJ1-1,TRBV30,TRBD1,-,TGTGCCTGGGACCTGGGACAGGCGAACACTGAAGCTTTCTTT,CAWDLGQANTEAFF
TRBJ1-2,TRBV9,TRBD1,once,TGTGCCAGCAGCACCGGACAGGGGGCGTCCTATGGCTACACCTTC,CASSTGQGASYGYTF
TRBJ2-5,TRBV7-2,-,few,TGTGCCAGCAGTCCACCCACCGAGGGAGAGACCCAGTACTTC,CASSPPTEGETQYF
TRBJ1-6,TRBV7-3,-,-,TGTGCCAGCAGCTTAACTCCGGACAAGAATTCACCCCTCCACTTT,CASSLTPDKNSPLHF
TRBJ2-7,TRBV28,-,-,TGTGCCAGCAGCCTATGGGGGTCCTGCGAGCAGTACTTC,CASSLWGSCEQYF
TRBJ1-1,TRBV12-5,TRBD1,-,TGTGCTAGTGGTTTGGGTTGGGACAGGGTGACTGAAGCTTTCTTT,CASGLGWDRVTEAFF
TRBJ2-2,TRBV9,-,-,TGTGCCAGCAGCGTAGGGTGGCCCCCCCGGGAGCTGTTTTTT,CASSVGWPPRELFF
TRBJ2-3,TRBV5-1,TRBD1,-,TGCGCCAGCAGCTTGGGGACAGGGCCTAGCACAGATACGCAGTATTTT,CASSLGTGPSTDTQYF
TRBJ1-5,TRBV5-6,TRBD1,-,TGTGCCAGCAGCCTGACAGGGGCCCCGGTGGCCCAGCATTTT,CASSLTGAPVAQHF